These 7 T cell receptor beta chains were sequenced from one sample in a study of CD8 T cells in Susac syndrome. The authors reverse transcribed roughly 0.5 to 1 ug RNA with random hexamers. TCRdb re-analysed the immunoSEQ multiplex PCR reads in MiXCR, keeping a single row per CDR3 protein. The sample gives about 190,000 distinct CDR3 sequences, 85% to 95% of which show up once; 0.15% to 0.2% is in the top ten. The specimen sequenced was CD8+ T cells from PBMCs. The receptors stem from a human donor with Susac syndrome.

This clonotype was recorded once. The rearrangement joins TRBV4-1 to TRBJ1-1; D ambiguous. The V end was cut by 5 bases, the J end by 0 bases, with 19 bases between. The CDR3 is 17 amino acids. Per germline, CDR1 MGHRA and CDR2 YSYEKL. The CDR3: CASSSNPGVLVNTEAFF. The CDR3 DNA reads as TGCGCCAGCAGCTCGAACCCCGGGGTCCTCGTGAACACTGAAGCTTTCTTT.

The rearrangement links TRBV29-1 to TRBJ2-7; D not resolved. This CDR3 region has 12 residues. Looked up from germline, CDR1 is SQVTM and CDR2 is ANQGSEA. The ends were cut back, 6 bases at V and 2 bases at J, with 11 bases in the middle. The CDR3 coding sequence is TGCAGCGTCGCACCCGGCACCTACGAGCAGTACTTC. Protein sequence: CSVAPGTYEQYF.

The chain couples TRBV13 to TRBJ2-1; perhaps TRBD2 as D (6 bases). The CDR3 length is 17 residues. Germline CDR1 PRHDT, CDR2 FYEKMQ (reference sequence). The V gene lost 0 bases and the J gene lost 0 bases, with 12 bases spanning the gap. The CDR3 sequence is CASSLGGLLSSYNEQFF. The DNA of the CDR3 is TGTGCCAGCAGCTTAGGGGGACTCCTTAGCTCCTACAATGAGCAGTTCTTC.

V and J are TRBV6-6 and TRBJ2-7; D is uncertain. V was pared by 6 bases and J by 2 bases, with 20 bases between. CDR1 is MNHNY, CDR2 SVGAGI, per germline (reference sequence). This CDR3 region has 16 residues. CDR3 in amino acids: CASSILDTYSTYEQYF. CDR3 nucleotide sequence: TGTGCCAGCAGCATCCTTGACACATACTCCACCTACGAGCAGTACTTC.

CDR3 coding DNA: TGCAGCGTTGGGGTCCGGCTGATGAACACTGAAGCTTTCTTT. Translation gives CSVGVRLMNTEAFF. This sequence joins TRBV29-1 and TRBJ1-1; no definite D call. Germline V lookup: CDR1 SQVTM, CDR2 ANQGSEA. The ends were cut back, 4 bases at V and 0 bases at J, with 12 bases in the middle. This CDR3 contains 14 residues.

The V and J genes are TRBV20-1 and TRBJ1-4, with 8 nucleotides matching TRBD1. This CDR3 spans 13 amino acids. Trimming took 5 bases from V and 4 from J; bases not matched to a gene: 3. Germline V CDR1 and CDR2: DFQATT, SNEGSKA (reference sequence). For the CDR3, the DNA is TGCAGTGCTCCGGGACAGGTTAATGAAAAACTGTTTTTT. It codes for CSAPGQVNEKLFF.

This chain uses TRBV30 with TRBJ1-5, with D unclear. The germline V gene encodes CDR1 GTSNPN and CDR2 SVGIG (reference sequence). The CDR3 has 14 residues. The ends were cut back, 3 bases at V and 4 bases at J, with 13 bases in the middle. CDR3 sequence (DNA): TGTGCCTGGAGCGAGGGTCTGGGGAATCAGCCCCAGCATTTT. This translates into CAWSEGLGNQPQHF.